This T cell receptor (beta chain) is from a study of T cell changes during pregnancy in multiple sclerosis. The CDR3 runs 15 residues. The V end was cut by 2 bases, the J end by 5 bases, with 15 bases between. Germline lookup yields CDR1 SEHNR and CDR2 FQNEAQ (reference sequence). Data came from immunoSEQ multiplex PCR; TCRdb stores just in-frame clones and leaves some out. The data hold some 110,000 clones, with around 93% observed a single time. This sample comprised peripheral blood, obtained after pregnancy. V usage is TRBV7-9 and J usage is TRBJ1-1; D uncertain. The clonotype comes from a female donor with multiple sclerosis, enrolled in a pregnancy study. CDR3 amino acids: CASSLQSGTWTEAFF. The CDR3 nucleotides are TGTGCCAGCAGCTTACAGTCGGGAACCTGGACTGAAGCTTTCTTT.